This is a list of T cell receptor beta chains from one sample in a study of T cell responses to AZD1222 COVID-19 vaccine. Profiling relied on immunoSEQ multiplex PCR, and the TCRdb table lists in-frame clones only, not all of them. The table shows approximately 100,000 clones, with around 84% occurring only once. The source material was peripheral blood, sampled on day 0 of AZD1222 vaccination. Every receptor here comes from an adult in good health. The CDR3 runs from the conserved cysteine through the conserved F or W. D genes are given only for firm matches. The size field is filled for only some rows; it gives once, few, many or a size class.

>TRBJ2-2|-|-|TRBV7-8
TGTGCCAGCAGCTCCAAGAACACCGGGGAGCTGTTTTTT
CASSSKNTGELFF
>TRBJ2-1|-|-|TRBV6-2/TRBV6-3
TGTGCCAGCAGTTACTCGGGTAGGGCTGAGCAGTTCTTC
CASSYSGRAEQFF
>TRBJ2-7|-|-|TRBV5-1
TGCGCCAGCAGCGTAAGACACTCCTACGAGCAGTACTTC
CASSVRHSYEQYF
>TRBJ2-7|-|TRBD2|TRBV5-1
TGCGCCAGCAGCTTGGACAGCGGGAGTTTGGGCGAGCAGTACTTC
CASSLDSGSLGEQYF
>TRBJ2-5|-|TRBD2|TRBV3-1/TRBV3-2
TGTGCCAGCAGCCAAGATTCCGGCGGGAGCTCGGAGACCCAGTACTTC
CASSQDSGGSSETQYF
>TRBJ1-1|-|-|TRBV18
TGTGCCAGCTCACAGGACCTTATGAACACTGAAGCTTTCTTT
CASSQDLMNTEAFF
>TRBJ2-1|few|-|TRBV28
TGTGCCAGCAGTCCACTCAAGGGAATCCCCAATGAGCAGTTCTTC
CASSPLKGIPNEQFF
>TRBJ2-3|-|-|TRBV28
TGTGCCAGCAGTTTATCCCGCGGGACTAGCACAGATACGCAGTATTTT
CASSLSRGTSTDTQYF
>TRBJ1-5|-|-|TRBV3-1/TRBV3-2
TGTGCCAGCAGCCAAGGTAGGGGGGGAGGCCAGCCCCAGCATTTT
CASSQGRGGGQPQHF
>TRBJ1-1|-|TRBD1|TRBV29-1
TGCAGCGTTGCTTGGACAGGGGTAAGGACTGAAGCTTTCTTT
CSVAWTGVRTEAFF
>TRBJ2-1|-|-|TRBV19
TGTGCCAGTAGTATGGAGGGTTCCTACAATGAGCAGTTCTTC
CASSMEGSYNEQFF
>TRBJ2-2|-|TRBD1|TRBV4-1
TGCGCCAGCAGCCGCGGACAGGGGGCTGTTGACGGGGAGCTGTTTTTT
CASSRGQGAVDGELFF
>TRBJ2-7|-|-|TRBV5-1
TGCGCCAGCAGCGTCCGGGATTCGCCTGTCTACGAGCAGTACTTC
CASSVRDSPVYEQYF
>TRBJ1-3|-|-|TRBV4-2
TGTGCCAGCAGCGACCAGGCTTCTTCTGGAAACACCATATATTTT
CASSDQASSGNTIYF
>TRBJ1-1|-|-|TRBV7-2
TGTGCCAGCAGCTTCTTCCCCCTAAGTGGGGGCGGAACTGAAGCTTTCTTT
CASSFFPLSGGGTEAFF
>TRBJ1-4|-|-|TRBV5-8
TGTGCCAGCAGCTTTGGCAACGGAGTTGCTAATGAAAAACTGTTTTTT
CASSFGNGVANEKLFF
>TRBJ2-1|few|TRBD1|TRBV5-4
TGTGCCAGCAGCCAGGACAGGGGGCTTTACAATGAGCAGTTCTTC
CASSQDRGLYNEQFF
>TRBJ1-5|-|-|TRBV6-2/TRBV6-3
TGTGCCAGCAGTTACTCGAAATCAAGGTTAGGGGGGCGCGGGAGCAATCAGCCCCAGCATTTT
CASSYSKSRLGGRGSNQPQHF
>TRBJ2-2|-|TRBD2|TRBV28
TGTGCCAGCAAAGTAGCGGGAGGGCCTAGCGGGGAGCTGTTTTTT
CASKVAGGPSGELFF
>TRBJ1-3|once|TRBD1|TRBV9
TGTGCCAGCAGCGGGCAGGGGGCAAGGGGAAACACCATATATTTT
CASSGQGARGNTIYF
>TRBJ2-5|-|-|TRBV28
TGTGCCAGCAGTAATGGGGGATCCAAGACCCAGTACTTC
CASSNGGSKTQYF
>TRBJ2-1|-|-|TRBV24-1
TGTGCCACCAGTGATTACAACAATGAGCAGTTCTTC
CATSDYNNEQFF
>TRBJ2-1|-|-|TRBV10-3
TGTGCCATCAGTGATGGAGGCAATGAGCAGTTCTTC
CAISDGGNEQFF
>TRBJ1-2|-|-|TRBV5-1
TGCGCCAGCAGCTTGGAGGGCAAATTGGCTAACTATGGCTACACCTTC
CASSLEGKLANYGYTF
>TRBJ2-1|-|-|TRBV28
TGTGCCAGCAGTTTATTAGGTCCCAGCTCCTACAATGAGCAGTTCTTC
CASSLLGPSSYNEQFF
>TRBJ1-2|-|TRBD1|TRBV5-1
TGCGCCAGCACCATCTCGGACAGGGGCTATGGCTACACCTTC
CASTISDRGYGYTF
>TRBJ1-1|-|-|TRBV7-9
TGTGCCAGCATACGAACAGGGATCGGCACTGAAGCTTTCTTT
CASIRTGIGTEAFF
>TRBJ2-7|few|-|TRBV12-3/TRBV12-4
TGTGCCAGCAGTCCTCCTCGGGGGTACGAGCAGTACTTC
CASSPPRGYEQYF
>TRBJ2-1|once|TRBD2|TRBV3-1/TRBV3-2
TGTGCCAGCAGCACCGGGACTAGGACCAATGAGCAGTTCTTC
CASSTGTRTNEQFF
>TRBJ1-4|many|-|TRBV5-5
TGTGCCAGCAGCTTAGCCCAGGTGGCAGTCGGTGAAAAACTGTTTTTT
CASSLAQVAVGEKLFF
>TRBJ2-7|-|TRBD2|TRBV27
TGTGCCAGCAGTTTATCGCTAGCGGGAGGGTCCTACGAGCAGTACTTC
CASSLSLAGGSYEQYF
>TRBJ2-2|-|-|TRBV4-3
TGCGCCAGCAGCCAAGGTGGGTCCTTGCCTACCGGGGAGCTGTTTTTT
CASSQGGSLPTGELFF
>TRBJ2-7|-|TRBD2|TRBV5-4
TGTGCCTGCCGACTAGCGGGAGGGGACGAGCAGTACTTC
CACRLAGGDEQYF
>TRBJ1-5|-|TRBD1|TRBV27
TGTGCCAGCAGTTGGACAGGGGGCGGCAATCAGCCCCAGCATTTT
CASSWTGGGNQPQHF